This T cell receptor beta chain was observed in a study of T cells in localized non-small cell lung cancer. CDR3 length: 13 residues. Profiling relied on immunoSEQ multiplex PCR, and the TCRdb table lists in-frame clones only, not all of them. In the table there are 4,000 or so clones, roughly 32% of which are singletons. This clone appeared a few times. The specimen was normal lung tissue next to the tumor, collected before any cancer treatment. The V gene is TRBV1, the J gene TRBJ1-2. TRBV1 is a recognized pseudogene. This receptor was identified in a male donor aged 60 or over with stage III lung adenocarcinoma. The CDR3 DNA sequence: TGCGCCAGCAGCCAAGTCGGGATAACAGGCTACACCTTC. Its protein product is CASSQVGITGYTF.